This T cell receptor beta chain was captured in a study of OX40 agonist ivuxolimab in advanced cancers. About the research overall: Dose-escalation patients were diagnosed with hepatocellular carcinoma, melanoma, renal cell cancer or head and neck cancer. The dose-escalation cohort was about 86% male, with a mean age of around 60 years, ranging roughly 20 to 90.

Repertoires were generated with immunoSEQ multiplex PCR, while TCRdb's copy carries only in-frame clones and drops some. The sample records under 35,000 clones, 82% being singletons. The CDR3 runs 16 residues. The receptor comes from an adult with an advanced solid tumor such as melanoma, head and neck, liver or kidney cancer. This sequence joins TRBV21-1 and TRBJ2-2; the D call in the table, TRBD2, was not verified against the DNA. TRBV21-1 is annotated as a pseudogene. The sample here was CD4+ or CD8+ T cells sorted from blood, taken in a trial of the OX40 agonist ivuxolimab. The DNA of the CDR3 is TGTGCCAGCAGCAACTCTAGCGGGATGGTGGCCGGGGAGCTGTTTTTT. It translates to CASSNSSGMVAGELFF.